This T cell receptor (beta chain) was found in a study of shared clonotypes between healthy human individuals. The study's findings and limits: Despite large depth, rarefaction showed incomplete sorted-subset sequencing.

Profiling relied on immunoSEQ multiplex PCR, and the TCRdb table lists in-frame clones only, not all of them. The profile shows over a million clones, 75% to 80% of them singletons. Looked up from germline, CDR1 is MNHEY and CDR2 is SMNVEV (reference sequence). Trimming removed 6 bases from V and 5 bases from J; junction bases left unmatched: 14. This CDR3 has 16 residues. Remarks on this clone: The antigen remains undetermined.

V and J are TRBV27 and TRBJ2-3; 7 bases are a match to TRBD1. The TCR originated in a man between 18 and 29 years old in good health. Some clones in this sample may be carry-over from other donors' samples. The sequenced sample consisted of memory CD4+ T cells from PBMCs. Subset defined: CD45RA-negative fraction. The CDR3 DNA follows: TGTGCCAGCAGCCCTTTACTGACAGGGTCAGGAGATACGCAGTATTTT. It translates to CASSPLLTGSGDTQYF.